The 29 T cell receptor beta chains below come from one sample, sequenced in a study of T cells after yellow fever vaccination. MiXCR was run by TCRdb on the 5' RACE reads, yielding one entry per CDR3 protein. The sample lists hundreds of thousands of distinct CDR3 sequences, roughly 17% occurring once. Sequences were derived from PBMCs, sampled about 5 days after the first yellow fever vaccination. The source of these receptors is a man between 18 and 29 years old who received the YFV17D yellow fever vaccine.

This clonotype was recorded a few times. A junction end diverges from the germline sequence, so it may reflect a read error. The gene calls are TRBV20-1 and TRBJ2-4, with 10 nucleotides matching TRBD1. This CDR3 is 16 amino acids long. Germline V gene data show CDR1 as DFQATT and CDR2 as SNEGSKA (reference sequence). CDR3 in amino acids: CSVRWDRGWEKNIQYF. CDR3 nucleotide sequence: TGCAGTGTTAGATGGGACAGGGGATGGGAGAAAAACATTCAGTACTTC.

This clonotype has more than one count but fewer than ten. The genes are TRBV4-1 and TRBJ1-1; unclear D gene. In germline, CDR1 is MGHRA, CDR2 YSYEKL. The V gene lost 2 bases and the J gene lost 3 bases, with 4 bases spanning the gap. The CDR3 extends over 12 amino acids. The CDR3 nucleotides are TGCGCCAGCAGCCAAACCTACACTGAAGCTTTCTTT. It specifies CASSQTYTEAFF.

This chain uses TRBV20-1 with TRBJ1-5; 9 bases are a match to TRBD1. The V and J ends lost 5 bases and 6 bases, in that order; junction bases with no gene match: 8. The CDR3 length is 14 residues. Germline-derived CDR1 and CDR2 are DFQATT and SNEGSKA (reference sequence). The CDR3, as DNA: TGCAGTGCTCACCGACAGGGGGTATCTCAGCCCCAGCATTTT. Protein: CSAHRQGVSQPQHF.

This clonotype has more than one count but fewer than ten. The chain is built from TRBV7-9 and TRBJ2-2; 9 bases are shared with TRBD2. Per the germline V gene, CDR1 is SEHNR and CDR2 is FQNEAQ (reference sequence). The CDR3 has 16 amino acids. Trimming removed 5 bases from V and 2 bases from J; junction bases left unmatched: 6. The CDR3 sequence: CASSRRLAANTGELFF. CDR3 DNA sequence: TGTGCCAGCAGCCGCAGACTAGCGGCAAACACCGGGGAGCTGTTTTTT.

Ten or more counts support this clonotype. This sequence joins TRBV4-3 and TRBJ2-7, with TRBD2 matching 11 bases. The CDR3 consists of 16 residues. The V gene's germline CDR1 is LGHNA and CDR2 YSLEER. V gave up 0 bases and J gave up 0 bases; unmatched junction bases: 1. The CDR3 DNA is TGCGCCAGCAGCCAAGATCTAGCGGGGGGCTCCTACGAGCAGTACTTC. Residues: CASSQDLAGGSYEQYF.

This sequence joins TRBV6-1 and TRBJ2-2; no clear D. The CDR3 covers 14 residues. Trimming took off 7 bases at V and 7 bases at J, with 16 bases between the two ends. CDR1 and CDR2 (germline): MNHNS, SASEGT. The CDR3 protein is CASKGFSGYGELFF. The CDR3 bases are TGTGCCAGCAAAGGTTTTTCGGGTTACGGGGAGCTGTTTTTT.

The V gene is TRBV12-3 or TRBV12-4, the J gene TRBJ2-6; unclear D gene. V was clipped by 7 bases and J by 8 bases, with 12 bases between them. This CDR3 contains 13 residues. The CDR3 bases are TGTGCCAGCACTCCCCGAGATCCCAACGTCCTGACTTTC. This codes for CASTPRDPNVLTF.

The V and J genes are TRBV11-2 and TRBJ2-7; 11 bases fit TRBD2. Germline trimming cut 5 bases from V and 2 bases from J; bases unmatched to any gene: 8. Per germline, CDR1 SGHAT and CDR2 FQNNGV. This CDR3 region has 16 residues. The CDR3 spells CASSPWVAGGTYEQYF. CDR3 nucleotides: TGTGCCAGCAGCCCCTGGGTAGCGGGGGGGACCTACGAGCAGTACTTC.

This clonotype has more than one count but fewer than ten. The chain links TRBV20-1 to TRBJ1-3; D call uncertain. Germline V CDR1 and CDR2: DFQATT, SNEGSKA (reference sequence). This CDR3 has 13 amino acids. V was shortened by 1 base and J by 4 bases, with 8 bases between the two germline ends. The CDR3 reads CSARAALGNTIYF. The CDR3 DNA reads as TGCAGTGCTAGAGCAGCCTTGGGAAACACCATATATTTT.

This clonotype occurred many times. V usage is TRBV15 and J usage is TRBJ2-1, with D unresolved. The CDR3 runs 18 residues. CDR1 is LNHNV and CDR2 is YYDKDF in the germline V gene (reference sequence). V was clipped by 0 bases and J by 4 bases, with 19 bases between them. CDR3 residues: CATSRESWARQRYNEQFF. The CDR3 bases are TGTGCCACCAGCAGAGAGTCGTGGGCTAGACAACGATACAATGAGCAGTTCTTC. Supplemented by reference TRBV15 and TRBJ2-1, the full variable domain reads DAMVIQNPRYQVTQFGKPVTLSCSQTLNHNVMYWYQQKSSQAPKLLFHYYDKDFNNEADTPDNFQSRRPNTSFCFLDIRSPGLGDTAMYLCATSRESWARQRYNEQFFGPGTRLTVL.

The chain combines TRBV11-2 with TRBJ2-5; TRBD2 aligns across 12 bases. V was pared by 1 base and J by 5 bases, with 11 bases of the junction left unmatched. Germline loops: CDR1 SGHAT, CDR2 FQNNGV. The CDR3 runs 18 residues. CDR3 nucleotide sequence: TGTGCCAGCAGCTTAGTTCCCCTAGCGGGGGGGCCACGGGAGACCCAGTACTTC. This sequence encodes CASSLVPLAGGPRETQYF.

This clonotype has only a few counts. The chain employs TRBV4-3 and TRBJ1-4; D not certain. V lost 4 bases, J lost 8 bases, and 20 bases lay in between. Germline CDR1 and CDR2: LGHNA and YSLEER. The CDR3 runs 16 residues. CDR3 bases: TGCGCCAGCAGCCCCGAGGGCGGTGTGGCGGGCGAAAAACTGTTTTTT. Amino acids: CASSPEGGVAGEKLFF.

This clonotype was recorded a few times. This rearrangement joins TRBV5-6 to TRBJ2-1; D is uncertain. V lost 4 bases and J lost 4, with 12 bases in between. The CDR3 is made up of 14 amino acids. In germline, CDR1 is SGHDT, CDR2 YYEEEE. The CDR3 loop reads CASSPDAAYNEQFF. CDR3 sequence (DNA): TGTGCCAGCAGCCCGGACGCGGCTTACAATGAGCAGTTCTTC.

This clonotype showed up just a few times. The chain combines TRBV19 with TRBJ2-3, with 7 bases that match TRBD2. The V gene's germline CDR1 is LNHDA and CDR2 SQIVND (reference sequence). The CDR3 has 19 amino acids. The V segment lost 6 bases and the J segment 6 bases; nucleotides outside the gene matches: 24. The CDR3, as DNA: TGTGCCAGTAGCCTTTTGGTCAGCGGGGAAGTCGCATTTACTGATACGCAGTATTTT. Its translation: CASSLLVSGEVAFTDTQYF. The full variable domain, rest sourced from reference TRBV19 and TRBJ2-3, is DGGITQSPKYLFRKEGQNVTLSCEQNLNHDAMYWYRQDPGQGLRLIYYSQIVNDFQKGDIAEGYSVSREKKESFPLTVTSAQKNPTAFYLCASSLLVSGEVAFTDTQYFGPGTRLTVL.

V usage is TRBV18 and J usage is TRBJ1-4, with a possible D match to TRBD1 (5 bases). The V end lost 1 base, the J end lost 1 base, and 10 bases lay between the germline ends. The CDR3 sequence is 16 residues long. Germline V gives CDR1 KGHSH, CDR2 LQKENI. CDR3 bases: TGTGCCAGCTCACCACAATCGGGGCTAACTAATGAAAAACTGTTTTTT. Translation: CASSPQSGLTNEKLFF.

This clonotype turned up a few times. The J gene is TRBJ1-2, the V gene TRBV20-1; D is unresolved. Germline-derived CDR1 and CDR2 are DFQATT and SNEGSKA (reference sequence). CDR3 length: 12 amino acids. V lost 0 bases and J 8 bases, leaving 10 bases between the germline ends. Here the CDR3 reads CSARDRVEGYTF. DNA for the CDR3: TGCAGTGCTAGAGATCGGGTGGAGGGCTACACCTTC.

This chain joins TRBV5-1 and TRBJ2-3; TRBD1 aligns across 8 bases. This CDR3 is built from 15 residues. The V gene end was trimmed by 2 bases and the J gene end by 1 base; junction bases not matched to a gene: 3. Per the germline V gene, CDR1 is SGHRS and CDR2 is YFSETQ. DNA of the CDR3: TGCGCCAGCAGCTTACAGGGGGTTGGCACAGATACGCAGTATTTT. This encodes CASSLQGVGTDTQYF.

This clonotype was detected only a few times. The rearrangement links TRBV5-1 to TRBJ2-1; 8 bases are a match to TRBD1. This CDR3 is 16 amino acids long. Germline-derived CDR1 and CDR2 are SGHRS and YFSETQ. The V gene end was trimmed by 0 bases and the J gene end by 8 bases; junction bases not matched to a gene: 10. The CDR3 DNA follows: TGCGCCAGCAGCTTGGCAGACAGGGGAGTTATGTATGAGCAGTTCTTC. Encoded protein: CASSLADRGVMYEQFF. Full variable domain (rest looked up from reference TRBV5-1 and TRBJ2-1): KAGVTQTPRYLIKTRGQQVTLSCSPISGHRSVSWYQQTPGQGLQFLFEYFSETQRNKGNFPGRFSGRQFSNSRSEMNVSTLELGDSALYLCASSLADRGVMYEQFFGPGTRLTVL.

This clonotype was recorded a few times. This chain links TRBV11-1 with TRBJ2-1, with D perhaps matching TRBD1 or TRBD2 (5 bases each). V lost 8 bases and J lost 5, with 22 bases in between. Looked up from germline, CDR1 is SGHAT and CDR2 is FQDESV (reference sequence). CDR3 length: 16 residues. The DNA for the CDR3 is TGTGCCAGCTCCGACGAAGTGAGGGGCAGCCACAATGAGCAGTTCTTC. It translates to CASSDEVRGSHNEQFF.

This clonotype was observed a few times. The V call is TRBV5-1, the J call TRBJ2-7; TRBD2 matches 9 bases. After removal of 4 bases from V and 1 base from J, the junction contained 6 bases not matched to a gene. This CDR3 contains 15 residues. In germline, CDR1 is SGHRS, CDR2 YFSETQ. CDR3 loop: CASSLRLAESYEQYF. CDR3 nucleotides: TGCGCCAGCAGCCTCCGACTAGCGGAGTCCTACGAGCAGTACTTC. The variable domain in full, completed from reference TRBV5-1 and TRBJ2-7, reads KAGVTQTPRYLIKTRGQQVTLSCSPISGHRSVSWYQQTPGQGLQFLFEYFSETQRNKGNFPGRFSGRQFSNSRSEMNVSTLELGDSALYLCASSLRLAESYEQYFGPGTRLTVT.

V and J are TRBV5-1 and TRBJ2-5; 10 bases match TRBD2. Germline trimming cut 4 bases from V and 1 base from J; bases unmatched to any gene: 4. This CDR3 region has 15 residues. Germline assignment: CDR1 SGHRS and CDR2 YFSETQ. CDR3 in DNA: TGCGCCAGCAGCCAACTAGCGGGGCGCCAAGAGACCCAGTACTTC. Its protein is CASSQLAGRQETQYF.

J is TRBJ2-2 and V is TRBV5-1; D is unresolved. V lost 6 bases and J 2 bases, leaving 5 bases between the germline ends. There are 12 residues in the CDR3. The V gene's germline CDR1 is SGHRS and CDR2 YFSETQ. The CDR3 coding sequence is TGCGCCAGCAACTTAAACACCGGGGAGCTGTTTTTT. Translated: CASNLNTGELFF.

Details on this clonotype: At one end, the junction sequence differs from germline, possibly due to a read error. The V and J genes are TRBV24-1 and TRBJ2-1, with D hard to call. The CDR3 is made up of 15 amino acids. Germline V CDR1 and CDR2: KGHDR, SFDVKD. CDR3 nucleotide sequence: TGTGCCACCAGTGCTTATACCTCCTCCTTCAATGAGCAGTTCTTC. Its protein product is CATSAYTSSFNEQFF.

The chain employs TRBV16 and TRBJ1-5; D is uncertain. Germline CDR1 KGHSY, CDR2 FQNENV. V was cut by 1 base and J by 1 base, with 11 bases left in between. This CDR3 region has 16 residues. The CDR3: CASSQFTAGSNQPQHF. DNA for the CDR3: TGTGCCAGCAGCCAATTCACGGCAGGAAGCAATCAGCCCCAGCATTTT.

This clonotype came up once. J is TRBJ1-3 and V is TRBV15, with D uncertain. The germline V and J ends were trimmed by 8 bases and 0 bases, with 14 bases remaining between them. Germline V gene data show CDR1 as LNHNV and CDR2 as YYDKDF (reference sequence). The CDR3 is 15 residues long. The CDR3 DNA reads TGTGCCACCGCTAACCGCACATACTCTGGAAACACCATATATTTT. Its translation: CATANRTYSGNTIYF.

This clonotype has just a few counts. The chain couples TRBV12-3 or TRBV12-4 to TRBJ1-4, with 9 bases fitting TRBD1. This CDR3 contains 13 residues. J was trimmed by 6 bases and V by 6 bases; bases with no gene match: 2. CDR3 nucleotides: TGTGCCAGCAGAAGGGACAGGGATGAAAAACTGTTTTTT. Translation gives CASRRDRDEKLFF.

The V and J genes are TRBV2 and TRBJ1-2; D is unclear. In germline, CDR1 is SNHLY, CDR2 FYNNEI. V dropped 3 bases and J dropped 7 bases, with 6 bases sitting between them. The CDR3 sequence is 11 residues long. As DNA, the CDR3 is TGTGCCAGCAGTGAGAGACGTGGCTACACCTTC. The encoded protein is CASSERRGYTF.

This sequence joins TRBV11-2 and TRBJ2-2; TRBD1 matches 8 bases. Looked up from germline, CDR1 is SGHAT and CDR2 is FQNNGV. CDR3 length: 19 amino acids. The V segment lost 5 bases and the J segment 4 bases; nucleotides outside the gene matches: 18. In DNA, the CDR3 is TGTGCCAGCAGCCTGGACAGGGTTTCCTCGCCGCTCGGCACCGGGGAGCTGTTTTTT. Protein product: CASSLDRVSSPLGTGELFF.

This clonotype has more than one count but fewer than ten. The gene calls are TRBV18 and TRBJ2-5; D gene uncertain. V lost 1 base to trimming and J lost 5 bases, with 14 bases between them. Germline CDR1 reads KGHSH; CDR2 reads LQKENI. The CDR3 loop spans 15 amino acids. The CDR3 coding sequence is TGTGCCAGCTCACCACAATCGGGTCAGTGGGAGACCCAGTACTTC. The encoded protein is CASSPQSGQWETQYF.